This is a list of T cell receptor beta chains from one sample in a study of control samples from healthy donors and cancer patients. Sequencing was performed with immunoSEQ multiplex PCR; in TCRdb, only in-frame clones are kept and a portion is missing. This sample carries approximately 150,000 clones, roughly 95% of them seen once, and the ten largest clones take about 0.94%. The sample taken for sequencing was blood. The receptors were gathered from a woman aged 25-40 years in good health. The CDR3 runs from the conserved cysteine through the conserved F or W. A D gene is named only where the DNA matches it firmly. Not all rows give a size; the values are once, few, many and, for expanded clones, a class.

clone size: .; J gene: TRBJ2-5; D gene: .; V gene: TRBV18; CDR3 protein: CASSPRGTQETQYF; CDR3 DNA: TGTGCCAGCTCACCACGTGGCACCCAAGAGACCCAGTACTTC
clone size: .; J gene: TRBJ2-7; D gene: .; V gene: TRBV5-5; CDR3 protein: CASSLLWGSSSYEQYF; CDR3 DNA: TGTGCCAGCAGCTTGTTATGGGGGTCTAGCTCCTACGAGCAGTACTTC
clone size: .; J gene: TRBJ2-1; D gene: .; V gene: TRBV18; CDR3 protein: CASSRQRLDEQFF; CDR3 DNA: TGTGCCAGCTCACGCCAGAGGCTGGATGAGCAGTTCTTC
clone size: .; J gene: TRBJ1-1; D gene: .; V gene: TRBV5-1; CDR3 protein: CASSLEARLTEAFF; CDR3 DNA: TGCGCCAGCAGCTTGGAGGCCAGGTTAACTGAAGCTTTCTTT
clone size: .; J gene: TRBJ2-5; D gene: TRBD2; V gene: TRBV5-1; CDR3 protein: CASSLTGLAGEETQYF; CDR3 DNA: TGCGCCAGCAGCCTGACTGGGCTAGCGGGGGAGGAGACCCAGTACTTC
clone size: .; J gene: TRBJ2-7; D gene: TRBD2; V gene: TRBV5-4; CDR3 protein: CASSLDGGSYEQYF; CDR3 DNA: TGTGCCAGCAGCTTGGACGGCGGGAGTTACGAGCAGTACTTC
clone size: .; J gene: TRBJ1-6; D gene: .; V gene: TRBV7-6; CDR3 protein: CASSPKHRPENSPLHF; CDR3 DNA: TGTGCCAGCAGCCCGAAGCATCGTCCAGAAAATTCACCCCTCCACTTT
clone size: .; J gene: TRBJ2-7; D gene: .; V gene: TRBV5-6; CDR3 protein: CASSQSHEQYF; CDR3 DNA: TGTGCCAGCAGCCAGAGCCACGAGCAGTACTTC
clone size: .; J gene: TRBJ1-5; D gene: TRBD1; V gene: TRBV7-9; CDR3 protein: CASSLALDREDQPQHF; CDR3 DNA: TGTGCCAGCAGCTTAGCCTTGGACAGGGAGGATCAGCCCCAGCATTTT
clone size: .; J gene: TRBJ2-1; D gene: .; V gene: TRBV12-3/TRBV12-4; CDR3 protein: CASSLVHEQFF; CDR3 DNA: TGTGCCAGCAGTCTGGTCCATGAGCAGTTCTTC
clone size: .; J gene: TRBJ1-4; D gene: .; V gene: TRBV9; CDR3 protein: CASSGAKNSTNEKLFF; CDR3 DNA: TGTGCCAGCAGCGGAGCTAAGAATTCAACTAATGAAAAACTGTTTTTT
clone size: .; J gene: TRBJ2-2; D gene: TRBD2; V gene: TRBV19; CDR3 protein: CASSIIHGRGTGELFF; CDR3 DNA: TGTGCCAGTAGTATCATTCACGGGAGGGGCACCGGGGAGCTGTTTTTT
clone size: .; J gene: TRBJ1-2; D gene: .; V gene: TRBV28; CDR3 protein: CASSLAALPGPGYTF; CDR3 DNA: TGTGCCAGCAGTTTAGCCGCGCTGCCGGGCCCTGGCTACACCTTC
clone size: few; J gene: TRBJ1-4; D gene: TRBD1; V gene: TRBV4-2; CDR3 protein: CASSQGRTGPNEKLFF; CDR3 DNA: TGTGCCAGCTCCCAAGGACGGACAGGGCCTAATGAAAAACTGTTTTTT
clone size: .; J gene: TRBJ2-7; D gene: .; V gene: TRBV2; CDR3 protein: CASRQNSYEQYF; CDR3 DNA: TGTGCCAGCAGACAGAACTCCTACGAGCAGTACTTC
clone size: .; J gene: TRBJ2-1; D gene: TRBD1; V gene: TRBV15; CDR3 protein: CATSRGGQGANEQFF; CDR3 DNA: TGTGCCACCAGCAGAGGGGGACAGGGGGCCAATGAGCAGTTCTTC
clone size: .; J gene: TRBJ1-3; D gene: .; V gene: TRBV27; CDR3 protein: CASSLRGGNTIYF; CDR3 DNA: TGTGCCAGCAGTTTAAGGGGTGGAAACACCATATATTTT
clone size: .; J gene: TRBJ2-7; D gene: .; V gene: TRBV13; CDR3 protein: CASSFSGRPTYEQYF; CDR3 DNA: TGTGCCAGCAGCTTTTCAGGTCGTCCTACCTACGAGCAGTACTTC
clone size: .; J gene: TRBJ2-7; D gene: TRBD1; V gene: TRBV30; CDR3 protein: CAWRKTGGSYEQYF; CDR3 DNA: TGTGCCTGGAGAAAAACAGGGGGATCCTACGAGCAGTACTTC
clone size: .; J gene: TRBJ1-1; D gene: .; V gene: TRBV19; CDR3 protein: CASRAPPLGTEAFF; CDR3 DNA: TGTGCCAGTAGGGCCCCCCCCTTGGGGACTGAAGCTTTCTTT
clone size: .; J gene: TRBJ2-1; D gene: .; V gene: TRBV9; CDR3 protein: CASSVGRSLAANEQFF; CDR3 DNA: TGTGCCAGCAGCGTAGGTCGCTCACTAGCAGCCAATGAGCAGTTCTTC
clone size: .; J gene: TRBJ2-7; D gene: .; V gene: TRBV10-3; CDR3 protein: CAISVTVASYEQYF; CDR3 DNA: TGTGCCATCAGCGTGACAGTGGCCTCCTACGAGCAGTACTTC
clone size: few; J gene: TRBJ2-5; D gene: .; V gene: TRBV20-1; CDR3 protein: CRVTVQETQYF; CDR3 DNA: TGCAGGGTGACAGTCCAAGAGACCCAGTACTTC
clone size: once; J gene: TRBJ1-5; D gene: .; V gene: TRBV28; CDR3 protein: CASTPPQGFNQPQHF; CDR3 DNA: TGTGCCAGCACCCCTCCGCAGGGTTTCAATCAGCCCCAGCATTTT
clone size: .; J gene: TRBJ2-1; D gene: .; V gene: TRBV5-1; CDR3 protein: CASSFEQAYNEQFF; CDR3 DNA: TGCGCCAGCAGCTTTGAACAGGCCTACAATGAGCAGTTCTTC
clone size: .; J gene: TRBJ1-3; D gene: .; V gene: TRBV30; CDR3 protein: CAWSGGGSGNTIYF; CDR3 DNA: TGTGCCTGGAGTGGGGGGGGGTCTGGAAACACCATATATTTT
clone size: .; J gene: TRBJ1-6; D gene: .; V gene: TRBV5-1; CDR3 protein: CASSLGGIGSPLHF; CDR3 DNA: TGCGCCAGCAGCCTCGGGGGAATTGGATCACCCCTCCACTTT
clone size: .; J gene: TRBJ2-2; D gene: .; V gene: TRBV9; CDR3 protein: CASSVLNGELFF; CDR3 DNA: TGTGCCAGCAGCGTACTTAACGGGGAGCTGTTTTTT
clone size: .; J gene: TRBJ1-4; D gene: .; V gene: TRBV7-9; CDR3 protein: CAGRDGANEKLFF; CDR3 DNA: TGTGCCGGACGCGATGGGGCGAATGAAAAACTGTTTTTT
clone size: .; J gene: TRBJ2-1; D gene: TRBD2; V gene: TRBV4-1; CDR3 protein: CASSQDWGSGRGEQFF; CDR3 DNA: TGCGCCAGCAGCCAAGATTGGGGTAGCGGGAGGGGTGAGCAGTTCTTC
clone size: few; J gene: TRBJ1-2; D gene: .; V gene: TRBV28; CDR3 protein: CASSFNQNYGYTF; CDR3 DNA: TGTGCCAGCAGTTTCAACCAAAACTATGGCTACACCTTC
clone size: .; J gene: TRBJ2-4; D gene: .; V gene: TRBV18; CDR3 protein: CASSPGTDIAKNIQYF; CDR3 DNA: TGTGCCAGCTCACCTGGGACGGATATAGCCAAAAACATTCAGTACTTC
clone size: .; J gene: TRBJ1-1; D gene: .; V gene: TRBV29-1; CDR3 protein: CSYGAEAFF; CDR3 DNA: TGCAGCTACGGAGCTGAAGCTTTCTTT